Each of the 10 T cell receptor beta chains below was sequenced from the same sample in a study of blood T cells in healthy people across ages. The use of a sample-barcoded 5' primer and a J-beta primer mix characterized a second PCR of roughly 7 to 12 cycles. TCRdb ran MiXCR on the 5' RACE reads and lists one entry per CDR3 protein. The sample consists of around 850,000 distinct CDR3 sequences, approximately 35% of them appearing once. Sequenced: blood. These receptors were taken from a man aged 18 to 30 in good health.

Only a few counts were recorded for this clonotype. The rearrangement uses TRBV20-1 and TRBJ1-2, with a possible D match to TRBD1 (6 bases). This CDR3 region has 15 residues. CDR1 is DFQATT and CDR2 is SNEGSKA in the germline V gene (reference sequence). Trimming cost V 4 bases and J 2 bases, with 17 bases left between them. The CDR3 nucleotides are TGCAGTGCTACGGACTCAATACAGGGCAACTATGGCTACACCTTC. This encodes CSATDSIQGNYGYTF.

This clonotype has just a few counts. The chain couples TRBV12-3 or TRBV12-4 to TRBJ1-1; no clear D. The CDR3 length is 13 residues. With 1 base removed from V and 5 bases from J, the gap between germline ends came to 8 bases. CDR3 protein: CASSLGAKTEAFF. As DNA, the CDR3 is TGTGCCAGCAGTTTAGGGGCCAAGACTGAAGCTTTCTTT.

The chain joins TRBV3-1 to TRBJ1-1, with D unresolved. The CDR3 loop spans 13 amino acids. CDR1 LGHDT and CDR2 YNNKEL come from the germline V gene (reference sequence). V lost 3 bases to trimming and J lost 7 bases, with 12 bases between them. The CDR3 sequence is CASSHSDGYEAFF. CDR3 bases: TGTGCCAGCAGCCACTCGGACGGATATGAAGCTTTCTTT.

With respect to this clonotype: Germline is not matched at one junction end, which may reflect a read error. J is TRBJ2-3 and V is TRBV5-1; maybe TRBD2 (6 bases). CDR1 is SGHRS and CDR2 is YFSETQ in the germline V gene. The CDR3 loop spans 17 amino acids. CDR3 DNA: TGCGCCAGCAGCTTGGGGGGTTTAGCGGAAAGCACAGATGCGCAGTATTTT. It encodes CASSLGGLAESTDAQYF.

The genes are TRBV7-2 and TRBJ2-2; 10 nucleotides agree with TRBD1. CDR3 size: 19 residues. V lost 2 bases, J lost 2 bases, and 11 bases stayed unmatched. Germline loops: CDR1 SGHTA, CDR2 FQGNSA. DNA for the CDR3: TGTGCCAGCAGCTTATTGGGACAGGGGCTCCGATTAAACACCGGGGAGCTGTTTTTT. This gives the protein CASSLLGQGLRLNTGELFF.

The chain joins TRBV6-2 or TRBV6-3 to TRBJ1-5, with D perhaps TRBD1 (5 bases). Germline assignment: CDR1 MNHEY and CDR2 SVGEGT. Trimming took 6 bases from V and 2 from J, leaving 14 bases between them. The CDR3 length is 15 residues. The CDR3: CASSREGARNQPQHF. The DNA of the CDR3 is TGTGCCAGCAGCCGAGAAGGGGCTCGCAATCAGCCCCAGCATTTT.

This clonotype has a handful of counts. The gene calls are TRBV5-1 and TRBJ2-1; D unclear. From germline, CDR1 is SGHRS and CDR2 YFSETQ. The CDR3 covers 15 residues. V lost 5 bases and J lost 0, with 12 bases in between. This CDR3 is CASSQSRNSYNEQFF. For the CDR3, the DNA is TGCGCCAGCAGTCAGAGCAGGAACTCCTACAATGAGCAGTTCTTC. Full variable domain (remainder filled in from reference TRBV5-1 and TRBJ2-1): KAGVTQTPRYLIKTRGQQVTLSCSPISGHRSVSWYQQTPGQGLQFLFEYFSETQRNKGNFPGRFSGRQFSNSRSEMNVSTLELGDSALYLCASSQSRNSYNEQFFGPGTRLTVL.

This CDR3 reads CSASIQRGTSSYNEQFF. The DNA for the CDR3 is TGCAGTGCTAGTATCCAGCGGGGGACCAGCTCCTACAATGAGCAGTTCTTC. This chain connects TRBV20-1 to TRBJ2-1, with 8 bases fitting TRBD2. CDR3 size: 17 residues. Germline-derived CDR1 and CDR2 are DFQATT and SNEGSKA (reference sequence). Germline trimming cut 3 bases from V and 0 bases from J; bases unmatched to any gene: 10.

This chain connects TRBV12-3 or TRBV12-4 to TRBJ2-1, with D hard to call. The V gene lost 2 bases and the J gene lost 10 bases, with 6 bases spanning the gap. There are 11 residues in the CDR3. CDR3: CASSLTHEQFF. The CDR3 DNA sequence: TGTGCCAGCAGTTTAACCCACGAGCAGTTCTTC.

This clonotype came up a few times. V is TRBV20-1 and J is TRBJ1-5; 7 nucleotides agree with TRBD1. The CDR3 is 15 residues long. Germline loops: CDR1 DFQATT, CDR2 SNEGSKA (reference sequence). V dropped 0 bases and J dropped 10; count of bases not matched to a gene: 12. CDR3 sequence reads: CSARDSRQGGGPQHF. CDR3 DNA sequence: TGCAGTGCTAGAGATTCGAGACAGGGCGGCGGACCCCAGCATTTT.